This TCR beta chain came from a study of blood T cell repertoires in COVID-19. Here immunoSEQ multiplex PCR was the method, and the copy in TCRdb shows in-frame clones only, minus some. The sample records 150,000 to 200,000 clones, about 88% being singletons. V dropped 3 bases and J dropped 1 base, with 6 bases sitting between them. The CDR3 consists of 13 residues. Germline V gene lookup returns CDR1 LNHDA and CDR2 SQIVND (reference sequence). The receptor was derived from a woman of 80 years or more in a cohort sampled during active or convalescent COVID-19. Sequencing was done on a sample of peripheral blood. V is TRBV19 and J is TRBJ2-5; weak D call: TRBD2 (6 bases). As DNA, the CDR3 is TGTGCCAGTAGTATCGGGGGCCAAGAGACCCAGTACTTC. This gives the protein CASSIGGQETQYF.